This TCR beta chain was documented in a study of radiation and T cells in renal cell carcinoma (dated by TCRdb to 2018 to 2020). Looking at the study overall: A total of roughly 53 samples underwent TCR beta sequencing, made up of about 26 tumors and about 27 peripheral blood samples. Across all 50 or so samples, 4,016,671 unique CDR3 nucleotide sequences, encoding 2.5 million to 3 million unique CDR3 amino acid sequences, were identified. Overall results and qualifications from the work: An increase in top tumor clonotypes in blood was observed from baseline to 2 weeks post-radiation, followed by contraction by 4 weeks, which was taken to suggest transient expansion of tumor-resident clones. No pretreatment tumor biopsies were available, so the baseline intratumoral presence of clonotypes could not be determined. The single-armed trial design could not address effects of radiation dose or scheduling on the TCR repertoire. Intratumoral heterogeneity went uncaptured because the only tumor material available was small regions of about 1 g. Compared with control tumors, irradiated tumors had a greater number of dominant CDR3 motifs, and those motifs took up a bigger portion of the repertoire. Compared with controls, irradiated tumors had higher TCR clonality, as the top 100 clonotypes made up an average of approximately 50% of the repertoire, versus roughly 40% in nephrectomy-only tumors.

Including cysteine and phenylalanine, the CDR3 has 14 amino acids. Just CDR3 DNA is preserved here, 42 bases in frame from base 1. CDR1 and CDR2, per the germline V gene, are SGHDN and FVKESK. At the junction V is shortened by 6 bases and J by 3 bases; bases outside the gene matches: 5. TCR beta libraries were generated from genomic DNA with the immunoSEQ kit, following the manufacturer's recommendations. For library preparation, a first multiplex PCR was performed with proprietary primers, followed by a second PCR in which unique barcodes were added, and bead cleanups were performed after each round. Each sample batch included a kit-provided positive control reaction and a negative control reaction. The final libraries were assessed on an Agilent 4200 TapeStation D1000 ScreenTape, pooled by volume, and quantified by qPCR. Sequencing was performed on an Illumina NextSeq500 with a MidOutput 150-cycle cartridge, and 156 Read1 and 15 Index1 cycles were run with kit custom primers. The pooled library was loaded at approximately 1 pM with an approximately 21% PhiX control spike-in. As for the authors' bioinformatics: Vendor-processed data were analyzed in R, with a clonotype defined as all T cells sharing the same CDR3 nucleotide sequence. In the clone abundance analyses, frequencies in each sample were normalized to that sample's 10,000 most abundant clones. Before analysis, public T cell clones were removed, and these numbered fewer than six per sample on average. Dominant motif analysis used ImmunoMap with the PAM10 matrix, gap penalty 30 and homology threshold 0.3; motifs with cumulative frequency at least 0.01 counted as dominant. Tumor-enriched clonotypes and baseline blood-enriched clonotypes were defined as those with an abundance difference of at least 32-fold between compartments. The Baroni-Urbani and Buser coefficient was used to measure tumor-blood repertoire similarity, and groups were compared with two-tailed Wilcoxon tests in R. TCRdb carries this immuneACCESS record with in-frame sequences only. Its versions omit some clonotypes, under half of them owing to an unresolved V gene in the studies checked, with the rest unexplained. V and J calls and clone size follow that table, whereas D and trimming were derived from the DNA. Across this sample there are 16,000 or so clones, with about half seen only once. The top ten hold roughly 37% of the sample.

The time point label corresponds to: tumor resected at nephrectomy. What this sample's treatment or condition label stands for: 15 Gy SBRT to primary tumor, nephrectomy 4 weeks later. Samples were obtained from a clinical trial, in which 15 Gy stereotactic body radiation therapy was delivered to primary renal cell carcinomas and nephrectomy was performed 4 weeks later. Renal cell carcinoma with clear cell pathology was present in all patients. Tumor processing involved mechanical dissociation, digestion with collagenase/hyaluronidase at 37 degrees C, handling in gentleMACS C tubes, and storage in liquid nitrogen. Genomic DNA for TCR sequencing was prepared using the QIAamp DNA Blood Mini Kit (Qiagen). Samples were included in the analyses only if all quality control checks were passed. Regarding this clone: Its antigen is currently not known. Base quality data are lacking; no much larger clone is found one base away.

The TCR sequence derives from a woman aged 60 to 75 with renal cell carcinoma. The chain uses TRBV14 and TRBJ2-7, with 10 central nucleotides matching TRBD1. The source was tumor tissue, collected from a patient whose treatment included radiotherapy and nephrectomy. The CDR3 loop reads CASSLGQGFYEQYF. Here is the DNA: TGTGCCAGCAGTTTGGGACAGGGGTTCTACGAGCAGTACTTC.